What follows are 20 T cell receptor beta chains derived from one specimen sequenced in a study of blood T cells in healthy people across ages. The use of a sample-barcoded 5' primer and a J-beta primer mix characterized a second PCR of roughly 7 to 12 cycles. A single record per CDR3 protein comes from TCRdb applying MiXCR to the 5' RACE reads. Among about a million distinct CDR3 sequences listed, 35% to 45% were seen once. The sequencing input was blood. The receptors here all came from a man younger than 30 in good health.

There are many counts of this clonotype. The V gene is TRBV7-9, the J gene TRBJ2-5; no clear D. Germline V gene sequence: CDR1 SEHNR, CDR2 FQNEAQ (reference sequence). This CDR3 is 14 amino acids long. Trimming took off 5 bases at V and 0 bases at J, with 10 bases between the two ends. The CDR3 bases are TGTGCCAGCAGCCCTACAGTGTACCAAGAGACCCAGTACTTC. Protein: CASSPTVYQETQYF. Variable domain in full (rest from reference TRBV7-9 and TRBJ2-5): DTGVSQNPRHKITKRGQNVTFRCDPISEHNRLYWYRQTLGQGPEFLTYFQNEAQLEKSRLLSDRFSAERPKGSFSTLEIQRTEQGDSAMYLCASSPTVYQETQYFGPGTRLLVL.

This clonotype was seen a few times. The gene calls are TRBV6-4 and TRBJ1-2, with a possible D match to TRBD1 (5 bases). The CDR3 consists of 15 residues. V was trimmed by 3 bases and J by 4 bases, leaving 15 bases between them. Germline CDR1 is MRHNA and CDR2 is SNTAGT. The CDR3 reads CASSEGDSESYGYTF. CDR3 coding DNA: TGTGCCAGCAGTGAGGGGGACTCCGAATCCTATGGCTACACCTTC.

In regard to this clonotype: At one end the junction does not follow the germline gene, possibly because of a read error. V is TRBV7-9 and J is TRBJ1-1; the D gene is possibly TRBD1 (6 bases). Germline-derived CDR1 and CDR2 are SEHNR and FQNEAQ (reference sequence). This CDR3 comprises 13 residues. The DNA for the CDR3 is TGTGCCAGCAACTACGGACAGAACTCTGAAGCTTTCTTT. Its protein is CASNYGQNSEAFF.

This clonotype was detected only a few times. CDR3 loop: CASSQVRGLNTEAFF. Here the CDR3 DNA reads TGTGCCAGCAGCCAAGTCAGGGGCTTGAACACTGAAGCTTTCTTT. V is TRBV4-2 and J is TRBJ1-1; perhaps TRBD1 as D (6 bases). Germline V gives CDR1 LGHNA, CDR2 YNFKEQ. CDR3 length: 15 residues. Deletions cut 1 base from V and 0 bases from J, with 9 bases between.

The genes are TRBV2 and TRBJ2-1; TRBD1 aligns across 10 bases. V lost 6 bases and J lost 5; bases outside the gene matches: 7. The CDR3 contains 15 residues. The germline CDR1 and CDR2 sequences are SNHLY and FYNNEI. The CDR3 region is CASSAPGQGNNEQFF. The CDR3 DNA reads TGTGCCAGCAGCGCTCCGGGACAGGGGAACAATGAGCAGTTCTTC.

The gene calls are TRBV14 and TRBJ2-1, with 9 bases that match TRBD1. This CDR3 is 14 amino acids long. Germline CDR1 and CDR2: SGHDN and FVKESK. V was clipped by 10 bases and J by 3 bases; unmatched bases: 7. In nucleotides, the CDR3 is TGTGCCACCGGTCCGGGACAGGGCTACAATGAGCAGTTCTTC. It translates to CATGPGQGYNEQFF.

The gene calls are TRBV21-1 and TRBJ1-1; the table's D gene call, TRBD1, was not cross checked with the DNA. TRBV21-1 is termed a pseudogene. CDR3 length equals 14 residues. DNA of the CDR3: TGTGCCAGCAGCAAAGAAGACAGGGAAACTGAAGCTTTCTTT. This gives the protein CASSKEDRETEAFF.

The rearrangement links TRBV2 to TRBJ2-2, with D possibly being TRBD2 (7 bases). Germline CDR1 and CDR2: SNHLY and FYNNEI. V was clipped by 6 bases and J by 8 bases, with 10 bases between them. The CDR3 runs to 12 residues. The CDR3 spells CASSGGPGELFF. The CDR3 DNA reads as TGTGCCAGCAGCGGGGGGCCTGGGGAGCTGTTTTTT.

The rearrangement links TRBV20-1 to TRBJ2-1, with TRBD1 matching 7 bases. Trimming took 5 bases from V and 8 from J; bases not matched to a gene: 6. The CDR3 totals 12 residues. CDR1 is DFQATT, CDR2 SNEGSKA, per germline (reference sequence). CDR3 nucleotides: TGCAGTGCTGCCGACAGGGTCCATGAGCAGTTCTTC. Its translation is CSAADRVHEQFF.

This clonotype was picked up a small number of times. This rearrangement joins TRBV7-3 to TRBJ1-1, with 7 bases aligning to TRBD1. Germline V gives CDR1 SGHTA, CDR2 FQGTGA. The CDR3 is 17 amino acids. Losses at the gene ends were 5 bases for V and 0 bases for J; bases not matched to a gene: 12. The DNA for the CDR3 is TGTGCCAGCAGCCCGACAGGGATAAACGGTATGAACACTGAAGCTTTCTTT. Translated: CASSPTGINGMNTEAFF. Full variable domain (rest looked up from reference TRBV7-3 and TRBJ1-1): GAGVSQTPSNKVTEKGKYVELRCDPISGHTALYWYRQSLGQGPEFLIYFQGTGAADDSGLPNDRFFAVRPEGSVSTLKIQRTERGDSAVYLCASSPTGINGMNTEAFFGQGTRLTVV.

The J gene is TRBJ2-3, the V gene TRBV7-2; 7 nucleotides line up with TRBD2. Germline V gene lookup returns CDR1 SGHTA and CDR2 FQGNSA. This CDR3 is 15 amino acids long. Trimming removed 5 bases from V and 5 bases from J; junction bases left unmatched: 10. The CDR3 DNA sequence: TGTGCCAGCAGCCTTCGGGACTACGTAATAGATACGCAGTATTTT. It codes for CASSLRDYVIDTQYF.

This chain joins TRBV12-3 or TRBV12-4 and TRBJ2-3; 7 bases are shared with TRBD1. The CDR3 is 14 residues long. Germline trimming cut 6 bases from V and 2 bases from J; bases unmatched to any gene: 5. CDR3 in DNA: TGTGCCAGCAGCGCCAGGGGGATCACAGATACGCAGTATTTT. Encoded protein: CASSARGITDTQYF.

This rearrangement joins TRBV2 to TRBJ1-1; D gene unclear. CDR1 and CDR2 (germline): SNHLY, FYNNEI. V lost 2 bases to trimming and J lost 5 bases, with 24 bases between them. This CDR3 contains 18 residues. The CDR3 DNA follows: TGTGCCAGCAGTGAATCTTCCCTTCGACGAGGTGGGAAAACTGAAGCTTTCTTT. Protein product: CASSESSLRRGGKTEAFF. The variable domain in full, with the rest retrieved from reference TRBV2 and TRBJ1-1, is EPEVTQTPSHQVTQMGQEVILRCVPISNHLYFYWYRQILGQKVEFLVSFYNNEISEKSEIFDDQFSVERPDGSNFTLKIRSTKLEDSAMYFCASSESSLRRGGKTEAFFGQGTRLTVV.

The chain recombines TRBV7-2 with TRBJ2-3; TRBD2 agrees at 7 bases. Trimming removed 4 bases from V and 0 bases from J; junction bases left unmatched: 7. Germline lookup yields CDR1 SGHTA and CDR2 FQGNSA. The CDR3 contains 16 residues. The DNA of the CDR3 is TGTGCCAGCAGCTATCGGACTAGGAGGAGCACAGATACGCAGTATTTT. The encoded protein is CASSYRTRRSTDTQYF.

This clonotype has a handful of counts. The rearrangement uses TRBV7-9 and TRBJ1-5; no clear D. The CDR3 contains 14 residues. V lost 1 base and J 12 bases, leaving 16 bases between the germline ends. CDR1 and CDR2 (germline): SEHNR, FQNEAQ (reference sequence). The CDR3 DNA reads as TGTGCCAGCAGCTTAGATGGATCGGGGAGTGACCAGCATTTT. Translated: CASSLDGSGSDQHF.

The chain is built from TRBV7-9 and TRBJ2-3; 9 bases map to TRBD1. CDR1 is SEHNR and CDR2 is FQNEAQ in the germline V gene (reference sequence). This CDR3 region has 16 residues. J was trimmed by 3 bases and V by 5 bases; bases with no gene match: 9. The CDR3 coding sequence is TGTGCCAGCAGCGCAACCGGGACAGGGTTTACAGATACGCAGTATTTT. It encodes CASSATGTGFTDTQYF.

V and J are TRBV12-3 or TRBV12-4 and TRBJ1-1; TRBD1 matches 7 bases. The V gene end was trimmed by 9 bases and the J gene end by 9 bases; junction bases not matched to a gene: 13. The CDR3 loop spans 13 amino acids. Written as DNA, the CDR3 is TGTGCCAGTAATACCGGGACAGCTAATCAAGCTTTCTTT. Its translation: CASNTGTANQAFF.

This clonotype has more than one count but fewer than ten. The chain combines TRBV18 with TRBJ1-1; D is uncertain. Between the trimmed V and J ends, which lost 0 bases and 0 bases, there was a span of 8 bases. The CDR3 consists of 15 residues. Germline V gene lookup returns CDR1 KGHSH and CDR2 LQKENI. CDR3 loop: CASSPPGEMNTEAFF. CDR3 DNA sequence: TGTGCCAGCTCACCACCTGGAGAAATGAACACTGAAGCTTTCTTT.

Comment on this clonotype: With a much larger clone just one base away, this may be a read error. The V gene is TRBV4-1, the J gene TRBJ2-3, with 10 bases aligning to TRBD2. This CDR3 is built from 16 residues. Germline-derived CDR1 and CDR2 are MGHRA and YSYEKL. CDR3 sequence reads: CASSPTPSGGSDAQYF. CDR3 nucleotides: TGCGCCAGCAGCCCAACGCCTAGCGGGGGATCAGATGCGCAGTATTTT.

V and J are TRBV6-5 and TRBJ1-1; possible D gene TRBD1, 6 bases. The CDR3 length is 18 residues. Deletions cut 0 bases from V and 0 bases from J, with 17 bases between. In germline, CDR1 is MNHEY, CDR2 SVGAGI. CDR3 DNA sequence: TGTGCCAGCAGTTACTCGATCAGGGGTTCGAAGATGAACACTGAAGCTTTCTTT. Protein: CASSYSIRGSKMNTEAFF.